What follows is one T cell receptor (beta chain) and its context. Its antigen is still unknown. No base qualities exist here, and no much larger clone lies one base off it. TCRbeta CDR3 regions were amplified from genomic DNA by means of the immunoSEQ Assay, a bias-controlled multiplex PCR. Under the source paper's analysis protocol: Within the assay, amplification of reference gene primers was used to estimate how many nucleated cells each sample contained. To quantify the absolute abundance of each unique TCRbeta CDR3 rearrangement, sequence reads were collapsed and filtered. Productive Simpson clonality was computed per sample as the square root of Simpson's diversity index over productive rearrangements. Imported from immuneACCESS, the table was reduced by TCRdb to in-frame sequences with V and J called. These copies leave out some clones; in studies compared against another copy, an unresolved V gene accounts for under half, and the cause of the remainder is not known. V and J calls and clone size are as listed in that table; D and trimming were resolved from the DNA. The sample yields around 60,000 clones; around 83% were counted once. The top ten clones comprise under 25% of the sample.

This entry comes from a study of blood T cell repertoires in COVID-19 (dated by TCRdb to about 2020). The study in broad terms: The collaborator samples originated in the United States, Italy and Spain and spanned the acute and convalescent phases of COVID-19. The material from the prospective study consisted of cDNA or gDNA derived from T cells, B-cell-depleted T cells, or PBMCs. Subjects who had been exposed to COVID-19, were actively infected with it, or had recovered from it provided the deeply sampled blood TCRbeta repertoires that made up the dataset. A freely available public database, intended as a resource for researchers studying the immune response to SARS-CoV-2, is where the repertoires were released. The samples were drawn from two sources: the first 160 participants of the ongoing ImmuneRACE study, and 1,254 subjects contributed by 6 global collaborators. Sample metadata almost always included a de-identified subject ID, COVID-19 status, age in years and sex. HLA class I and class II types, where available, came from metadata supplied by the sample provider rather than from assay-based typing.

The CDR3 has 17 amino acids, counting the end cysteine and phenylalanine. Only CDR3 DNA is held: 51 bases, read in frame from base 1. CDR1 and CDR2 are read off the germline V gene as MNHNS and SASEGT. V was cut back by 3 bases and J by 3 bases, leaving a gap of 18 bases between them. Broader findings and caveats from the paper: Clinical and demographic metadata were provided uncurated, with the amount varying by source and participant.

In Seattle, one collaborating source enrolled patients while the infection was active and tracked those patients longitudinally over the course of disease. Each collaborating institution followed its own protocols to collect whole blood in K2EDTA tubes. For TCRbeta analysis, collaborators shipped samples in one of three forms: frozen whole blood, isolated PBMCs, or DNA extracted from either of those sample types. The sequence joins TRBV6-1 to TRBJ1-5; TRBD1 is possibly the D segment (6 matching bases). This TCR was recovered from a man in his thirties or forties with COVID-19, enrolled during active disease. The specimen sequenced was peripheral blood. For the CDR3, the sequence is CASSDQGAGALNQPQHF. In nucleotides, the sequence is TGTGCCAGCAGTGATCAAGGGGCAGGGGCCCTCAATCAGCCCCAGCATTTT.